The entry below describes one TCR beta chain. The antigen is unknown. The data were taken from a study of monozygotic twins with inflammatory bowel disease. CDR3 size: 15 residues. Germline loops: CDR1 SGHRS, CDR2 YFSETQ. No DNA is given; TCRdb re-called the 5' RACE reads and lists each CDR3 protein once. The table for this sample gives around 400,000 distinct CDR3 sequences. Study results and limitations: The study found lower TCRbeta diversity (inverse Simpson) in IBD patients than in healthy co-twins.

The source material was blood. This TCR derives from a human donor with ulcerative colitis or Crohn's disease, or a healthy co-twin of an affected twin (not recorded which). The rearrangement uses TRBV5-1 and TRBJ2-7; TCRdb's D gene call, TRBD1, goes unchecked for lack of DNA. CDR3 protein: CASSLDARASYEQYF.